Included here is one T cell receptor (beta chain) sequence, with context. Its antigen is undetermined. Vbeta (60) and Jbeta (13) primers were used in the PCR. Profiled with immunoSEQ multiplex PCR; TCRdb holds only in-frame clones, not every one. The sample lists about 200,000 clones; approximately 80% were seen once. The record originates from a study of cytomegalovirus exposure and HLA in healthy donors. Study outcomes and limitations: Some V segments could not be told apart, so they were left out, TRBV6-2 and TRBV6-3 among them. Later on, a genetic analysis was performed. It linked a missense variant in DCLRE1C with V- and J-gene trimming of TCR beta. In a later analysis, a genetic analysis reported fewer productive-TCR N-insertions in an Asian-associated ancestry cluster than the cohort average. TCR beta sequences reportedly predicted most subjects' HLA-A and HLA-B alleles accurately.

CDR3 length: 12 amino acids. Germline values: CDR1 SGHRS, CDR2 YFSETQ. V was pared by 4 bases and J by 3 bases, with 8 bases between. The sequenced sample consisted of PBMCs. The clonotype originates from a man aged 30-40 years in good health and CMV-seronegative. The V and J genes are TRBV5-1 and TRBJ2-7; D not certain. CDR3 protein: CASSPAGYEQYF. In DNA, the CDR3 is TGCGCCAGCAGCCCTGCCGGCTACGAGCAGTACTTC. Looking up the rest from reference TRBV5-1 and TRBJ2-7 gives the full variable domain: KAGVTQTPRYLIKTRGQQVTLSCSPISGHRSVSWYQQTPGQGLQFLFEYFSETQRNKGNFPGRFSGRQFSNSRSEMNVSTLELGDSALYLCASSPAGYEQYFGPGTRLTVT.